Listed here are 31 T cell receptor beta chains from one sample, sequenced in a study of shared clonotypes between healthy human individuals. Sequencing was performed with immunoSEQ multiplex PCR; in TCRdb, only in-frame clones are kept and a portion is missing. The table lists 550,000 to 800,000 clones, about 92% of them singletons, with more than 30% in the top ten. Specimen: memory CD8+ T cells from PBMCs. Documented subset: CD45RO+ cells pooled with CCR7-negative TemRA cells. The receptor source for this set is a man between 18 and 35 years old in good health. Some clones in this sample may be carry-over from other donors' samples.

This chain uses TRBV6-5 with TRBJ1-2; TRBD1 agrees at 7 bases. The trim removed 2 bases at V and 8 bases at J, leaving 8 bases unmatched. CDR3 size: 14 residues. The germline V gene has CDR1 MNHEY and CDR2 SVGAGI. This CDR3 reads CASSYLRQGGGYTF. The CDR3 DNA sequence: TGTGCCAGCAGTTACCTCAGACAGGGTGGAGGCTACACCTTC.

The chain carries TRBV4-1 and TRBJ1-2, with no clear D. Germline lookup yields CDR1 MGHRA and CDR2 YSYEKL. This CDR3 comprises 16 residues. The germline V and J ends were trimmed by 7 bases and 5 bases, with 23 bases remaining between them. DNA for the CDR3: TGCGCCAGCACCATCGTTTCCTCGGACGGATTTTATGGCTACACCTTC. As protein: CASTIVSSDGFYGYTF.

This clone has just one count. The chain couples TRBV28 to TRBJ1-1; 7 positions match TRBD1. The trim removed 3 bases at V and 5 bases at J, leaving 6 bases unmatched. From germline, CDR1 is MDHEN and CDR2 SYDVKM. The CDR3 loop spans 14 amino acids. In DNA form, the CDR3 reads TGTGCCAGCAGTTTCCGACAGGGCGGGACTGAAGCTTTCTTT. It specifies CASSFRQGGTEAFF.

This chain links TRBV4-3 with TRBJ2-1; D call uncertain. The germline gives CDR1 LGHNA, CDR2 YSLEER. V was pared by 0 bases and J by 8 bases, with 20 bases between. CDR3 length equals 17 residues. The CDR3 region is CASSQDQSGRPSHEQFF. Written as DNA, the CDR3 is TGCGCCAGCAGCCAAGATCAATCCGGACGGCCTTCCCATGAGCAGTTCTTC.

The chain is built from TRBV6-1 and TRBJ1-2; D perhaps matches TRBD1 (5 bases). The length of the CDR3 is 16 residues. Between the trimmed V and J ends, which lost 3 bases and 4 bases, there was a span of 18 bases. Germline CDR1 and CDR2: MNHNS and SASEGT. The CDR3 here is CASSDSLGPRFYGYTF. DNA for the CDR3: TGTGCCAGCAGTGATTCTCTGGGACCTCGCTTCTATGGCTACACCTTC.

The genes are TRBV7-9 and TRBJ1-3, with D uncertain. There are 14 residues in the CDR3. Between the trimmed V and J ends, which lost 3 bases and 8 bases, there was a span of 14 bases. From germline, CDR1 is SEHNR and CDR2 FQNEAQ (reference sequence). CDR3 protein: CASSFGTTEYTIYF. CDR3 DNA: TGTGCCAGCAGCTTCGGTACCACTGAATACACCATATATTTT.

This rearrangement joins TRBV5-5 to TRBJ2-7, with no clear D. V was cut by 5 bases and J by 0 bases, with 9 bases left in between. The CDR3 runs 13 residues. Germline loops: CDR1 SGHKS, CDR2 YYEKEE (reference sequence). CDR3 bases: TGTGCCAGCAGTGTTTGGCTCTCCTACGAGCAGTACTTC. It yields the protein CASSVWLSYEQYF.

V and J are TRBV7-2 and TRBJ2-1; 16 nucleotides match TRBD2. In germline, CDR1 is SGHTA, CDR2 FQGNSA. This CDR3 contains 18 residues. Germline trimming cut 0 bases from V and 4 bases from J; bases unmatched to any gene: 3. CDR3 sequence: CASSLAGTSGRVYNEQFF. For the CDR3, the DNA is TGTGCCAGCAGCTTAGCGGGGACTAGCGGGAGGGTGTACAATGAGCAGTTCTTC.

CDR3: CASSYKAGSHTGELFF. CDR3 sequence (DNA): TGTGCCAGCAGTTACAAGGCCGGTAGTCACACCGGGGAGCTGTTTTTT. V is TRBV6-5 and J is TRBJ2-2; no firm D call. The CDR3 is 16 residues long. Trimming took 2 bases from V and 3 from J, leaving 13 bases between them. Germline V gene sequence: CDR1 MNHEY, CDR2 SVGAGI.

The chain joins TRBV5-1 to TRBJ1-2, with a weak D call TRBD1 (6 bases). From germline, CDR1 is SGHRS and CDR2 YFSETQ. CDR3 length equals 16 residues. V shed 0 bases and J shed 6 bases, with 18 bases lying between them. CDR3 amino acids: CASSLAGGPVEDGYTF. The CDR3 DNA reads TGCGCCAGCAGCTTGGCCGGGGGGCCAGTAGAAGATGGCTACACCTTC.

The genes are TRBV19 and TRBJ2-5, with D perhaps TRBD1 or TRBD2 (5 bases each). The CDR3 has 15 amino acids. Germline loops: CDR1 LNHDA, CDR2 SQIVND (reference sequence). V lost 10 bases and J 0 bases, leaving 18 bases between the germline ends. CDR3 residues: CATSAGTVYQETQYF. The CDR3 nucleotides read TGTGCCACCTCAGCCGGGACGGTTTACCAAGAGACCCAGTACTTC.

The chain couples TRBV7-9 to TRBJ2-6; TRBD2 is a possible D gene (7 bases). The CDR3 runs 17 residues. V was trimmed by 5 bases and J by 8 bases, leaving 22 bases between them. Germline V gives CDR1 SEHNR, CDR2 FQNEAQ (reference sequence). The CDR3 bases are TGTGCCAGCAGCCCCTGGTCACGGGGGAGGGGGACCAACGTCCTGACTTTC. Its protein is CASSPWSRGRGTNVLTF.

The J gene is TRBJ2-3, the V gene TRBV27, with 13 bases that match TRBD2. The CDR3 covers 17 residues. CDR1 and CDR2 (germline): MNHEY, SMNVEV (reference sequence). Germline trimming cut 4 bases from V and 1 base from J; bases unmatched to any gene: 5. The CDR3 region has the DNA TGTGCCAGCAGTTCCTACACTAGCGGGAGGGGCACAGATACGCAGTATTTT. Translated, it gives CASSSYTSGRGTDTQYF.

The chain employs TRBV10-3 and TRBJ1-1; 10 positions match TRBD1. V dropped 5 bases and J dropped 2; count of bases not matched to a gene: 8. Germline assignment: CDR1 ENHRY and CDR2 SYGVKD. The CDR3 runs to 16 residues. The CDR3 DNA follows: TGTGCCATCAGTTCGGGACAGGGGAATGGTAACACTGAAGCTTTCTTT. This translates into CAISSGQGNGNTEAFF.

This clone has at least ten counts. CDR3 sequence reads: CASMGREEKLFF. As DNA, the CDR3 is TGTGCCAGCATGGGCAGGGAGGAAAAACTGTTTTTT. The chain employs TRBV27 and TRBJ1-4; D might be TRBD1 (5 bases). There are 12 residues in the CDR3. The ends were cut back, 7 bases at V and 8 bases at J, with 11 bases in the middle. CDR1 is MNHEY, CDR2 SMNVEV, per germline (reference sequence).

The CDR3 sequence: CASSFDRGGGELFF. The CDR3 nucleotides read TGTGCCAGCAGTTTTGACAGGGGAGGCGGGGAGCTGTTTTTT. The chain employs TRBV27 and TRBJ2-2, with 8 bases that match TRBD1. J was trimmed by 7 bases and V by 3 bases; bases with no gene match: 4. Per germline, CDR1 MNHEY and CDR2 SMNVEV (reference sequence). The CDR3 sequence is 14 residues long.

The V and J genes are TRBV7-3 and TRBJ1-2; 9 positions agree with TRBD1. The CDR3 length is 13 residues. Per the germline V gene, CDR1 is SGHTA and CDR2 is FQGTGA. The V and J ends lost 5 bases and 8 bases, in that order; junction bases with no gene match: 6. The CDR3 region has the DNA TGTGCCAGCAGCAAAACAACAGGGGGCGGCTACACCTTC. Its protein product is CASSKTTGGGYTF.

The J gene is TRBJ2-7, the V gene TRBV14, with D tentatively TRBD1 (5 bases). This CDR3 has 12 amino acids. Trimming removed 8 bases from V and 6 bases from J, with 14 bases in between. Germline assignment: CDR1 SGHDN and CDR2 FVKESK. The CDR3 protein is CASSDMRGEQYF. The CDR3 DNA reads TGTGCCAGCTCGGACATGAGAGGCGAGCAGTACTTC.

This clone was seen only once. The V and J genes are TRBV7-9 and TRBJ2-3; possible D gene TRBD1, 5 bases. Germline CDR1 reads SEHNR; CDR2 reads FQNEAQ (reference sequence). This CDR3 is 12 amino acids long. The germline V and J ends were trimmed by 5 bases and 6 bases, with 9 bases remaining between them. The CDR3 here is CASSATADTQYF. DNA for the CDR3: TGTGCCAGCAGCGCGACAGCGGATACGCAGTATTTT. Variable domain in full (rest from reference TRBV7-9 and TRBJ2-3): DTGVSQNPRHKITKRGQNVTFRCDPISEHNRLYWYRQTLGQGPEFLTYFQNEAQLEKSRLLSDRFSAERPKGSFSTLEIQRTEQGDSAMYLCASSATADTQYFGPGTRLTVL.

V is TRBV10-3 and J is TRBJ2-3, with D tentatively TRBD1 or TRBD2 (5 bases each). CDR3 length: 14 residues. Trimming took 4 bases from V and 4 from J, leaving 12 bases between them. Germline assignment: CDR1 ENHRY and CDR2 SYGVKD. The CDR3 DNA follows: TGTGCCATCAGTGCAGAGGGGATCGCAGATACGCAGTATTTT. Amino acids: CAISAEGIADTQYF.

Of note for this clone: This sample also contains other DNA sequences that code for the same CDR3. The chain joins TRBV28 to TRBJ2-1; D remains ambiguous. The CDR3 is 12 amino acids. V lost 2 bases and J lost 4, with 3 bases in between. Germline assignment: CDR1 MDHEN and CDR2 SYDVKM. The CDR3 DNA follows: TGTGCCAGCAGTTTAGGTTACAATGAGCAGTTCTTC. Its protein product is CASSLGYNEQFF.

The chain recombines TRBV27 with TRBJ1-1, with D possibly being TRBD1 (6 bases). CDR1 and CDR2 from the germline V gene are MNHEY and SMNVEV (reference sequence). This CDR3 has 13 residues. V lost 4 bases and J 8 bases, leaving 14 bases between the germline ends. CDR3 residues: CASSSTGPPEAFF. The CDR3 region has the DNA TGTGCCAGCAGTTCGACAGGTCCGCCCGAAGCTTTCTTT.

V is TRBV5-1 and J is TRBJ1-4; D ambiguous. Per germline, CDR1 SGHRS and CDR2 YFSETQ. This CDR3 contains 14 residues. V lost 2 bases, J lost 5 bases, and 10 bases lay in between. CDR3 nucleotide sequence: TGCGCCAGCAGCTTTCGCAGACCGAATGAAAAACTGTTTTTT. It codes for CASSFRRPNEKLFF.

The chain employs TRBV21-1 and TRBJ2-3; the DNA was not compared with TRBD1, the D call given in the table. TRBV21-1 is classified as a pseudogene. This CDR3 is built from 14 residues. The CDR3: CASSKGQGADTQYF. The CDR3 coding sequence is TGTGCCAGCAGCAAGGGACAGGGGGCAGATACGCAGTATTTT.

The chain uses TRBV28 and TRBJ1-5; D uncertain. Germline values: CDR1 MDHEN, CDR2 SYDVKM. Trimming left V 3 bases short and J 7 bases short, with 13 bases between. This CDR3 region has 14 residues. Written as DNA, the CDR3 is TGTGCCAGCAGTTTGCCAAGAAGTTGGCAGCCCCAGCATTTT. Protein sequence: CASSLPRSWQPQHF.

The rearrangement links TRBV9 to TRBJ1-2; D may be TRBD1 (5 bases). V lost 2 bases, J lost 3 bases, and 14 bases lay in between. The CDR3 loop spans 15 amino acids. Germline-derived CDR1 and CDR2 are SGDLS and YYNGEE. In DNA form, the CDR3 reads TGTGCCAGCAGCGTGGGAGCGGGGCTTCACTATGGCTACACCTTC. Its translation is CASSVGAGLHYGYTF.

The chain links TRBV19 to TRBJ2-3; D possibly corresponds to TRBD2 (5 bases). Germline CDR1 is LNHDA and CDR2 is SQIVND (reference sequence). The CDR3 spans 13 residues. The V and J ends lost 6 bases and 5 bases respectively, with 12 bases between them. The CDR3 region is CASRAAGEDTQYF. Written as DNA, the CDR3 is TGTGCCAGTAGGGCGGCGGGTGAAGATACGCAGTATTTT.

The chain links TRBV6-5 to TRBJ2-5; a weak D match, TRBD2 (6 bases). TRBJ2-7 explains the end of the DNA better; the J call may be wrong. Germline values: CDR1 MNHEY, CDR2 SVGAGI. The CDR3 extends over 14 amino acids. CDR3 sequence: CASSYSGTSYEQYF. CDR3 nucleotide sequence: TGTGCCAGCAGTTACTCGGGGACTTCCTACGAGCAGTACTTC.

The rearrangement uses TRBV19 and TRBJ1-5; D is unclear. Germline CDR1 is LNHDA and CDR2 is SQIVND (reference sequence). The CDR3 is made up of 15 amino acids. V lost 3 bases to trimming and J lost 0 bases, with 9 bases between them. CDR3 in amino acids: CASSMVHNSNQPQHF. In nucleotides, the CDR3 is TGTGCCAGTAGTATGGTCCATAATAGCAATCAGCCCCAGCATTTT.

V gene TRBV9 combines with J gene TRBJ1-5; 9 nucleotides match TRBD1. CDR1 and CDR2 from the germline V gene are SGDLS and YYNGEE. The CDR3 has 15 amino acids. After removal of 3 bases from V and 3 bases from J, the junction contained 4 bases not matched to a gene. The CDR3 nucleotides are TGTGCCAGCAGCGAGGGGACAGGGAACAATCAGCCCCAGCATTTT. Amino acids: CASSEGTGNNQPQHF.

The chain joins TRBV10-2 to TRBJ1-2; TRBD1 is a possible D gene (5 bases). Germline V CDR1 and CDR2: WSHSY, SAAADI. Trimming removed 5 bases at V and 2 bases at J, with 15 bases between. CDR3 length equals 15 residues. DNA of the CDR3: TGCGCCAGCAGTCCCCGAGGGACGCCGAACTATGGCTACACCTTC. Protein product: CASSPRGTPNYGYTF.